This TCR beta chain stems from a study of post-analysis software for immune sequencing data. As for this clonotype: Antigen unknown.

Study-wide points: Relative to controls, patients with multiple sclerosis showed significantly lower normalized Chao1 diversity. The study found TRBV5-6, TRBV5-1 and TRBV20-1 among 4 or 5 TRBV segments more frequent in patients than controls.

Presence of unique molecular identifiers characterized the TCR beta cDNA libraries. TCRdb fed the PCR reads into MiXCR, producing one record per CDR3 protein. The sample shows roughly 400,000 distinct CDR3 sequences, 35% to 45% of them seen only once. This CDR3 is built from 16 residues. CDR1 and CDR2 from the germline V gene are MNHNS and SASEGT. The trim removed 6 bases at V and 0 bases at J, leaving 9 bases unmatched. The sequencing sample was made of blood. The sequence derives from a girl between 2 and 10 years old with multiple sclerosis. This rearrangement joins TRBV6-1 to TRBJ2-3; 7 bases agree with TRBD1. This CDR3 reads CASRTGLWSSTDTQYF. CDR3 nucleotide sequence: TGTGCCAGCAGGACAGGGCTATGGTCGAGCACAGATACGCAGTATTTT.